The sequence of this T cell receptor beta chain was determined in a study of siplizumab effects on memory and regulatory T cells. Whole-study results and caveats: Proof of suppressive function in proliferating Tregs from siplizumab cultures was not established.

TCRdb keeps only in-frame clones here, not all; method: immunoSEQ multiplex PCR. The sample carries tens of thousands of clones, 75% to 90% recorded once. In germline, CDR1 is SGHRS, CDR2 YFSETQ. Unmatched junction bases numbered 8, after V lost 3 bases and J lost 5 bases. There are 15 residues in the CDR3. Note on this clone: The antigen remains unidentified.

The sequenced sample consisted of memory CD4+ T cells sorted from blood. This TCR derives from a human donor in good health. V usage is TRBV5-1 and J usage is TRBJ1-1; 9 positions agree with TRBD1. This CDR3 is CASSWGTGSRTEAFF. DNA for the CDR3: TGCGCCAGCAGCTGGGGGACAGGGAGTAGGACTGAAGCTTTCTTT.